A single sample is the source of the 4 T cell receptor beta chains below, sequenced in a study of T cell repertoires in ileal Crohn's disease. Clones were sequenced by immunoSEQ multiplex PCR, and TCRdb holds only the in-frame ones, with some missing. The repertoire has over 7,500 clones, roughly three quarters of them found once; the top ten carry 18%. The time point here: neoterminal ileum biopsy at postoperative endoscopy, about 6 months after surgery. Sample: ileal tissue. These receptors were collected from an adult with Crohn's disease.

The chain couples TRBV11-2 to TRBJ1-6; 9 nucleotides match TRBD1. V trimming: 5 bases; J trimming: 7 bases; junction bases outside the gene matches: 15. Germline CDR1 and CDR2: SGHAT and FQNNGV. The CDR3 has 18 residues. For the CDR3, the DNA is TGTGCCAGCAGCCTACTTGGATGGGACAGGGCTAAGAATTCACCCCTCCACTTT. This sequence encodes CASSLLGWDRAKNSPLHF.

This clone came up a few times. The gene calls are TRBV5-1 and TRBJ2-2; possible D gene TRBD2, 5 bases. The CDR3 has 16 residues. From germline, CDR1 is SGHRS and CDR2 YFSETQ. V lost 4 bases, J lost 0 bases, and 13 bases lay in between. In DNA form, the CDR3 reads TGCGCCAGCAGCCTTCAAAGCGGAGCGAACACCGGGGAGCTGTTTTTT. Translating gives CASSLQSGANTGELFF. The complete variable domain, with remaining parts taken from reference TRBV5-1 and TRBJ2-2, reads KAGVTQTPRYLIKTRGQQVTLSCSPISGHRSVSWYQQTPGQGLQFLFEYFSETQRNKGNFPGRFSGRQFSNSRSEMNVSTLELGDSALYLCASSLQSGANTGELFFGEGSRLTVL.

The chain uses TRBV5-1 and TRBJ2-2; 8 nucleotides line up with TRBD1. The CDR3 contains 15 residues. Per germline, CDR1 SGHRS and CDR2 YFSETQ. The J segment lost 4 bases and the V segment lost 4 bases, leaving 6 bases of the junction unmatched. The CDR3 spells CASSSTGGPTGELFF. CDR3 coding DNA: TGCGCCAGCAGCAGCACAGGGGGACCCACCGGGGAGCTGTTTTTT.

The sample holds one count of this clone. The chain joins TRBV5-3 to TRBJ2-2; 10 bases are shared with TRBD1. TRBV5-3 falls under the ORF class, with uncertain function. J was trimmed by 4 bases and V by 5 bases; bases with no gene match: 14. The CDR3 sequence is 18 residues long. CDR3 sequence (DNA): TGTGCCAGAAGTAATATCTTAAGGGGACAGGGGAGCACCGGGGAGCTGTTTTTT. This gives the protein CARSNILRGQGSTGELFF.